This TCR beta chain came from a study of tumor-infiltrating lymphocytes in localized non-small cell lung cancer. Study details: Resected tumor was paired with non-adjacent uninvolved lung from the same patient. Points from the study as a whole: Compared with uninvolved lung, tumors showed higher T cell infiltration by TCRbeta sequencing.

Produced via immunoSEQ multiplex PCR; TCRdb's table is partial and in-frame only. The sample holds about 21,000 clones, approximately 80% seen once. Note on this clone: The antigen is undetermined.

After removal of 0 bases from V and 0 bases from J, the junction contained 7 bases not matched to a gene. Per germline, CDR1 SGHTA and CDR2 FQGNSA. The CDR3 has 17 amino acids. The source material was lung tumor tissue. V is TRBV7-2 and J is TRBJ2-7; TRBD2 aligns across 8 bases. The TCR originated in a human donor with non-small cell lung cancer. CDR3 region: CASSLALAGGSSYEQYF. For the CDR3, the DNA is TGTGCCAGCAGCTTAGCGTTGGCGGGAGGTAGCTCCTACGAGCAGTACTTC.